The subject of this entry is one T cell receptor beta chain. Antigen: not known. This sample was included in a study of OX40 agonist ivuxolimab in advanced cancers. Study-level background: Patients receiving dose escalation had hepatocellular carcinoma, melanoma, renal cell or head and neck cancer. Findings and limits, study-wide: Expansion of clones was among the lowest in partial responders at 0.1-3.0 mg/kg. CD8+ T cells (on average) carried more expanded clones than CD4+ T cells.

Using immunoSEQ multiplex PCR, the repertoire was profiled, and TCRdb retains in-frame clones only, with some absent. Among 70,000 to 80,000 clones listed, 80% to 90% were seen once. Trimming cost V 5 bases and J 8 bases, with 16 bases left between them. This CDR3 region has 14 residues. The V gene's germline CDR1 is MNHEY and CDR2 SMNVEV (reference sequence). This TCR was recovered from an adult with an advanced solid tumor such as melanoma, head and neck, liver or kidney cancer. Sequencing was performed on CD4+ or CD8+ T cells sorted from blood, taken in a trial of the OX40 agonist ivuxolimab. The rearrangement joins TRBV27 to TRBJ2-1, with D tentatively TRBD2 (6 bases). In DNA, the CDR3 is TGTGCCAGCAGTAAACAGCACGGGGGAGATGAGCAGTTCTTC. Its translation: CASSKQHGGDEQFF.